Shown below are 12 T cell receptor beta chains from a single sample sequenced in a study of T cell repertoires in cytomegalovirus infection. TCRdb called the reads again in MiXCR, with one record for every CDR3 protein. The profile shows hundreds of thousands of distinct CDR3 sequences, roughly 42% of them singletons. These receptors are not linked to any known antigen. Sample: cultured PBMCs, taken from culture after CMV antigen stimulation. These receptor sequences come from a human donor in good health (CMV status not recorded). Some clones in this sample may be carry-over from other donors' samples.

V usage is TRBV6-1 and J usage is TRBJ2-5; D is undetermined. The CDR3 sequence is 14 residues long. Germline V gene data show CDR1 as MNHNS and CDR2 as SASEGT. V was cut by 2 bases and J by 5 bases, with 12 bases left in between. The CDR3 loop reads CASSEIWARETQYF. For the CDR3, the DNA is TGTGCCAGCAGTGAAATCTGGGCCCGGGAGACCCAGTACTTC.

The table lists this clonotype with many counts. This rearrangement joins TRBV12-3 or TRBV12-4 to TRBJ1-2, with a weak D call TRBD1 (6 bases). V was trimmed by 6 bases and J by 4 bases, leaving 12 bases between them. The CDR3 length is 13 residues. The DNA of the CDR3 is TGTGCCAGCAGCTCCGGGGGCTTCTATGGCTACACCTTC. This sequence encodes CASSSGGFYGYTF.

The rearrangement uses TRBV7-6 and TRBJ2-1, with 14 positions matching TRBD2. The V gene end was trimmed by 3 bases and the J gene end by 10 bases; junction bases not matched to a gene: 11. Germline V gene data show CDR1 as SGHVS and CDR2 as FNYEAQ. The CDR3 contains 17 residues. CDR3 region: CASSFPFGTSGGWEQFF. CDR3 in DNA: TGTGCCAGCAGCTTTCCCTTTGGGACTAGCGGGGGATGGGAGCAGTTCTTC.

V is TRBV11-2 and J is TRBJ1-2; maybe TRBD1 (5 bases). CDR3 length equals 14 residues. Germline V lookup: CDR1 SGHAT, CDR2 FQNNGV. V lost 4 bases to trimming and J lost 1 base, with 10 bases between them. The CDR3 DNA reads as TGTGCCAGCAGCTCAAGGGGTATTAACTATGGCTACACCTTC. Translation: CASSSRGINYGYTF.

The rearrangement links TRBV6-6 to TRBJ2-4; D is perhaps TRBD2 (5 bases). The CDR3 has 15 residues. Germline CDR1 reads MNHNY; CDR2 reads SVGAGI (reference sequence). The V end was cut by 6 bases, the J end by 2 bases, with 14 bases between. CDR3 coding DNA: TGTGCCAGCAGCCCCGGACTGTATTCCAAAAACATTCAGTACTTC. Amino acid sequence: CASSPGLYSKNIQYF.

There are a few counts of this clonotype. The chain joins TRBV7-2 to TRBJ1-4; weak D call: TRBD1 (5 bases). CDR3 length: 16 amino acids. V dropped 0 bases and J dropped 0 bases, with 8 bases sitting between them. Germline lookup yields CDR1 SGHTA and CDR2 FQGNSA. The CDR3 spells CASSLAGAATNEKLFF. The CDR3 DNA reads TGTGCCAGCAGCTTAGCAGGGGCTGCAACTAATGAAAAACTGTTTTTT.

The J gene is TRBJ2-7, the V gene TRBV11-2; the D gene is possibly TRBD2 (5 bases). This CDR3 has 14 residues. Trimming took 6 bases from V and 9 from J, leaving 21 bases between them. Germline CDR1 reads SGHAT; CDR2 reads FQNNGV. The DNA of the CDR3 is TGTGCCAGCAGAAACATGATAGCGACGAACGCGCAGTACTTC. This encodes CASRNMIATNAQYF.

V and J are TRBV12-3 or TRBV12-4 and TRBJ2-7, with TRBD2 identical over 15 bases. CDR3 length equals 16 residues. V lost 9 bases, J lost 7 bases, and 13 bases stayed unmatched. The CDR3 DNA reads as TGTGCCAGTTCCCGGGGGGGACTAGCGGGAGGAGGTGAGCAGTACTTC. This codes for CASSRGGLAGGGEQYF.

CDR3 nucleotides: TGTGCCAGTAGTATATCCAGAACTAATGAAAAACTGTTTTTT. Amino acid sequence: CASSISRTNEKLFF. The chain recombines TRBV19 with TRBJ1-4; D call uncertain. Per germline, CDR1 LNHDA and CDR2 SQIVND (reference sequence). With 2 bases removed from V and 1 base from J, the gap between germline ends came to 5 bases. This CDR3 is 14 amino acids long.

The chain carries TRBV7-6 and TRBJ2-1; tentatively, D is TRBD1 or TRBD2 (7 bases each). The CDR3 consists of 16 residues. V gave up 5 bases and J gave up 9 bases, with 23 bases separating them. The germline gives CDR1 SGHVS, CDR2 FNYEAQ. Here the CDR3 reads CASSPRSQGGATEQFF. The CDR3 bases are TGTGCCAGCAGCCCCCGTAGCCAGGGGGGGGCTACTGAGCAGTTCTTC.

The DNA of the CDR3 is TGTGCCAGCAGTTACTCGACCCAGCGGGAGTTAAACATTCAGTACTTC. This sequence encodes CASSYSTQRELNIQYF. This rearrangement joins TRBV6-6 to TRBJ2-4; 8 nucleotides align to TRBD2. Germline-derived CDR1 and CDR2 are MNHNY and SVGAGI (reference sequence). There are 16 residues in the CDR3. J was trimmed by 6 bases and V by 0 bases; bases with no gene match: 7.

The sample holds many counts of this clonotype. The gene calls are TRBV7-2 and TRBJ2-3, with a weak D call TRBD1 (5 bases). This CDR3 is built from 15 residues. CDR1 and CDR2 (germline): SGHTA, FQGNSA. Trimming cost V 5 bases and J 2 bases, with 14 bases left between them. This CDR3 is CASSARQSLTDTQYF. In DNA, the CDR3 is TGTGCCAGCAGCGCTCGACAGAGCCTCACAGATACGCAGTATTTT.